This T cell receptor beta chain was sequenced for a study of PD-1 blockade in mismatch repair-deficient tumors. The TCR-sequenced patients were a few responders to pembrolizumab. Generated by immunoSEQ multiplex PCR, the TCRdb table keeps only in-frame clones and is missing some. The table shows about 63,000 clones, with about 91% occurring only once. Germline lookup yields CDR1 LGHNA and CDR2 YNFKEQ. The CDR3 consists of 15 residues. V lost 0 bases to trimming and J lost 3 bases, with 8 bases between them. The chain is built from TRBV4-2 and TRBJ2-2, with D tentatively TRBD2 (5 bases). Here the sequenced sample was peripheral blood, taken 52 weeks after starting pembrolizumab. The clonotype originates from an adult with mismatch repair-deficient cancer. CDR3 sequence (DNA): TGTGCCAGCAGCCAAGAGTCGGGGTACACCGGGGAGCTGTTTTTT. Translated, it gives CASSQESGYTGELFF.